This T cell receptor (beta chain) was sequenced for a study of CD8 T cells in ankylosing spondylitis. Overall study results and limits: Ankylosing spondylitis blood appeared to carry a characteristic TCR beta motif of roughly eight highly homologous variants. Some motif variants were previously reported in reactive arthritis synovial fluid and blood.

This clonotype was seen many times. Its antigen is undetermined. A single record per CDR3 protein comes from TCRdb applying MiXCR to the 5' RACE reads. Altogether 200,000 to 250,000 distinct CDR3 sequences are present, about 16% being singletons, with the ten largest covering 42%. Trimming took 1 base from V and 11 from J, leaving 13 bases between them. CDR1 is SGHKS, CDR2 YYEKEE, per germline (reference sequence). This CDR3 is built from 13 residues. The receptor comes from a male donor with ankylosing spondylitis. This chain links TRBV5-5 with TRBJ2-1; D not certain. Material for sequencing was blood, either unsorted or a sorted T cell fraction (not recorded which). The CDR3 here is CASSLNGAGQQFF. In DNA, the CDR3 is TGTGCCAGCAGCTTGAACGGCGCTGGGCAGCAGTTCTTC.